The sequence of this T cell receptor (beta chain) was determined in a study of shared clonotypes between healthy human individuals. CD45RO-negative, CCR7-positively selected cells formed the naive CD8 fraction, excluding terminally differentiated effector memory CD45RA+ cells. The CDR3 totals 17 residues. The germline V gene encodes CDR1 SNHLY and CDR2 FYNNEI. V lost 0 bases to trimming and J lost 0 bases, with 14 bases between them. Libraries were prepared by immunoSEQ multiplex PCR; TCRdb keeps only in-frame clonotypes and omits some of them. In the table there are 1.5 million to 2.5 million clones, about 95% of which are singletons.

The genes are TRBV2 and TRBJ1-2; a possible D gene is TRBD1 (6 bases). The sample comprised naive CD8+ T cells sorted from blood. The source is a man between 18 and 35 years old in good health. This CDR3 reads CASSEAQGRRPNYGYTF. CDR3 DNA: TGTGCCAGCAGTGAAGCTCAGGGGAGGAGGCCTAACTATGGCTACACCTTC.